These T cell receptor beta chains were read from a single sample in a study of cytomegalovirus exposure and HLA in healthy donors. Some clones are missing from TCRdb's copy, which holds only in-frame ones; the method was immunoSEQ multiplex PCR. Among more than 100,000 clones listed, less than 85% were seen once. The sequenced sample was PBMCs. The receptors were gathered from a man in his forties in good health and CMV-seronegative. Both conserved end residues are part of each CDR3.

cdr3_aa,j_call,v_call
CASRGPASGELFF,TRBJ2-2,TRBV19
CASSLARTGRNTEAFF,TRBJ1-1,TRBV5-4
CASSQDEGYGYTF,TRBJ1-2,TRBV14
CASSVAGSSRETQYF,TRBJ2-5,TRBV18
CATSREVGGYEQYF,TRBJ2-7,TRBV15
CASRKERVLDEQYF,TRBJ2-7,TRBV2
CASSLGPGIYEQYF,TRBJ2-7,TRBV7-9
CASSPSTDTQYF,TRBJ2-3,TRBV27
CASSVRGQGNQPQHF,TRBJ1-5,TRBV19
CTSSQSSTPEKLFF,TRBJ1-4,TRBV1
CASSFEPPGGPLNEQYF,TRBJ2-7,TRBV27
CASSPSLTGELFF,TRBJ2-2,TRBV18
CASSPVGLAGETQYF,TRBJ2-5,TRBV7-3
CASSLDEAEQYF,TRBJ2-7,TRBV11-2
CASSGTGGNQPQHF,TRBJ1-5,TRBV2
CSVLLGTSGVYNEQFF,TRBJ2-1,TRBV29-1
CASSGSLSYNEQFF,TRBJ2-1,TRBV28
CAWSSGGVYEQYF,TRBJ2-7,TRBV30
CASSSMTGRATEAFF,TRBJ1-1,TRBV5-1
CASSLVRGNTEAFF,TRBJ1-1,TRBV27
CASSPGGPNYGYTF,TRBJ1-2,TRBV25-1
CASSPTGTRRTIAYEQYF,TRBJ2-7,TRBV7-2
CASSDPGLAGPRGYEQYF,TRBJ2-7,TRBV27
CASSLAAGGHNEQYF,TRBJ2-7,TRBV5-4
CASSTGGETQYF,TRBJ2-5,TRBV19
CASSTGQGGYEQYF,TRBJ2-7,TRBV5-1
CASRANYIGTGVRGYTF,TRBJ1-2,TRBV27
CASSFGAGFSYEQYF,TRBJ2-7,TRBV27
CASTIAGLNTEAFF,TRBJ1-1,TRBV28
CATSRSRDRNNEKLFF,TRBJ1-4,TRBV15
CASSHGTGGSYEQYF,TRBJ2-7,TRBV5-1
CASSFPPGSLMNTEAFF,TRBJ1-1,TRBV5-1
CASSSSGGSYNEQFF,TRBJ2-1,TRBV28
CASSLTGAGNTIYF,TRBJ1-3,TRBV5-8
CASSLGVPTGELFF,TRBJ2-2,TRBV7-8
CASSLGTNTEAFF,TRBJ1-1,TRBV5-8